The next 2 T cell receptor beta chains were all read from a single sample in a study of cytomegalovirus exposure and HLA in healthy donors. Only in-frame clones appear in the TCRdb table, and some are missing; sequencing was by immunoSEQ multiplex PCR. The sample gives about 110,000 clones, approximately 94% of which show up once; about 0.7% is in the top ten. The sample was PBMCs. The receptors here all came from a woman aged 18-29 years in good health and CMV-seronegative.

In DNA form, the CDR3 reads TGTGCCAGCAGCCCAGTGAGCAATCAGCCCCAGCATTTT. Translated: CASSPVSNQPQHF. V is TRBV6-5 and J is TRBJ1-5; no definite D call. The CDR3 is 13 residues long. The ends were cut back, 6 bases at V and 1 base at J, with 7 bases in the middle. CDR1 is MNHEY, CDR2 SVGAGI, per germline.

This clone was seen just once. Written as DNA, the CDR3 is TGTGCCACCAGTGATACAGGGGAAAATTCACCCCTCCACTTT. Encoded protein: CATSDTGENSPLHF. The gene calls are TRBV15 and TRBJ1-6; the match to TRBD1 covers 7 bases. This CDR3 region has 14 residues. Germline CDR1 reads LNHNV; CDR2 reads YYDKDF (reference sequence). Losses at the gene ends were 6 bases for V and 7 bases for J; bases not matched to a gene: 6.